This T cell receptor (beta chain) emerged from a study of T cells after yellow fever vaccination. V dropped 5 bases and J dropped 5; count of bases not matched to a gene: 9. The CDR3 is 15 amino acids. Germline loops: CDR1 LNHDA, CDR2 SQIVND (reference sequence). This clonotype turned up a few times. TCRdb ran MiXCR on the 5' RACE reads and lists one entry per CDR3 protein. The sample contains about 630,000 distinct CDR3 sequences, 9% to 15% of which appear only once. The specimen comprised PBMCs, sampled on the day of the yellow fever booster vaccination. This sequence joins TRBV19 and TRBJ2-7, with 10 bases aligning to TRBD1. The receptor comes from a man younger than 40 who received the YFV17D yellow fever vaccine. The CDR3 region is CASSHRDRGLHEQYF. CDR3 coding DNA: TGTGCCAGTAGTCACCGGGACAGGGGTCTCCACGAGCAGTACTTC.